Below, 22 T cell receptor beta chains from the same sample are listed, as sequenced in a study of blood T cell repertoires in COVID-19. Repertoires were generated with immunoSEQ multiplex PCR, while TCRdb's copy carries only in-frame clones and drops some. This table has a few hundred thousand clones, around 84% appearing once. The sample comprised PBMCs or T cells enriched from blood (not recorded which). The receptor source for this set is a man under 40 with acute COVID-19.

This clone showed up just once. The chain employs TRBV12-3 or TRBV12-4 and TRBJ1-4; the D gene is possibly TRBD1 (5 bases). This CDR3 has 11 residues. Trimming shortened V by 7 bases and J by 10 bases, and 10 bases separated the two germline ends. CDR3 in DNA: TGTGCCAGCACCTTTACAGGAAAACTGTTTTTT. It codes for CASTFTGKLFF.

The CDR3 spells CASSDRTGGNTIYF. The CDR3 DNA sequence: TGTGCCAGCAGCGACCGGACAGGGGGAAACACCATATATTTT. The chain carries TRBV7-8 and TRBJ1-3; TRBD1 matches 8 bases. Germline-derived CDR1 and CDR2 are SGHVS and FQNEAQ. The V gene end was trimmed by 5 bases and the J gene end by 4 bases; junction bases not matched to a gene: 4. The CDR3 totals 14 residues.

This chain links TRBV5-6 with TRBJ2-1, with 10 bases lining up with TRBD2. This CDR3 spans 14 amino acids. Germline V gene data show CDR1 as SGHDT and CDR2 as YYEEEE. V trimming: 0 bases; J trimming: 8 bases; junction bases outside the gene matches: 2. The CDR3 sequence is CASSLVGTSDEQFF. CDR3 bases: TGTGCCAGCAGCTTGGTCGGGACTAGCGATGAGCAGTTCTTC.

The CDR3 here is CASSRTGTYEQYV. CDR3 DNA: TGTGCCAGCAGCCGGACAGGTACCTACGAGCAGTACGTC. The rearrangement uses TRBV11-2 and TRBJ2-7, with 7 bases matching TRBD1. The CDR3 is made up of 13 amino acids. With 5 bases clipped from V and 2 bases from J, the junction kept 3 bases outside the gene matches. The V gene's germline CDR1 is SGHAT and CDR2 FQNNGV.

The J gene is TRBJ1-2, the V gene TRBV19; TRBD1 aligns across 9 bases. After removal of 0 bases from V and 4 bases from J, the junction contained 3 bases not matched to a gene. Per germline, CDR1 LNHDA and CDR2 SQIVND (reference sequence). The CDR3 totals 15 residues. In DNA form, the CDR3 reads TGTGCCAGTAGTATAGAGGGGGGACAGGGCTATGGCTACACCTTC. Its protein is CASSIEGGQGYGYTF. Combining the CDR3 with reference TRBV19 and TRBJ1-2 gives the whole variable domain DGGITQSPKYLFRKEGQNVTLSCEQNLNHDAMYWYRQDPGQGLRLIYYSQIVNDFQKGDIAEGYSVSREKKESFPLTVTSAQKNPTAFYLCASSIEGGQGYGYTFGSGTRLTVV.

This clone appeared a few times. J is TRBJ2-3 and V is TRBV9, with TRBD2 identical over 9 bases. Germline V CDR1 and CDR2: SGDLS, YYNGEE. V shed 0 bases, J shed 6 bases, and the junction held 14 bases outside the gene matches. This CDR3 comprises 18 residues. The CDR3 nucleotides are TGTGCCAGCAGCGTAGATTTTGTTCGCGTCGCGGGAGGGGATACGCAGTATTTT. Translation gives CASSVDFVRVAGGDTQYF.

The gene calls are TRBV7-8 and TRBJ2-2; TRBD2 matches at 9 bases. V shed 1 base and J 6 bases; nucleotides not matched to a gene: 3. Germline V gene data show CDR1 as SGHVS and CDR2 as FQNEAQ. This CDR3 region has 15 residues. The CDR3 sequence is CASSLVSGGPGELFF. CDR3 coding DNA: TGTGCCAGCAGCTTAGTCAGCGGGGGGCCCGGGGAGCTGTTTTTT.

CDR3 coding DNA: TGTGCCAGTAGTATTTCTCAGAGGACTGAAGCTTTCTTT. Amino acid sequence: CASSISQRTEAFF. The rearrangement links TRBV19 to TRBJ1-1; D is unclear. CDR3 size: 13 residues. In germline, CDR1 is LNHDA, CDR2 SQIVND (reference sequence). The germline V and J ends were trimmed by 3 bases and 5 bases, with 10 bases remaining between them. Variable domain in full (rest from reference TRBV19 and TRBJ1-1): DGGITQSPKYLFRKEGQNVTLSCEQNLNHDAMYWYRQDPGQGLRLIYYSQIVNDFQKGDIAEGYSVSREKKESFPLTVTSAQKNPTAFYLCASSISQRTEAFFGQGTRLTVV.

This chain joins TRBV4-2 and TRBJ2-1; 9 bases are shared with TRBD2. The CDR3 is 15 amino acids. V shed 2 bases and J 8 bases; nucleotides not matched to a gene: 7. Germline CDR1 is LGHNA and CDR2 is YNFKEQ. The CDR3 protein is CASSQTPGLAYEQFF. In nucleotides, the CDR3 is TGTGCCAGCAGCCAAACTCCGGGACTAGCCTATGAGCAGTTCTTC.

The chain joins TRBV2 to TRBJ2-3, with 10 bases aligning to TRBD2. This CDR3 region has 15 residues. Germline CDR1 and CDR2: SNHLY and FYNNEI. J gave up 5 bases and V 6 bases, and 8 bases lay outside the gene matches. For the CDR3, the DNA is TGTGCCAGCAGGGCTAGCGGGGGAAGGGGAGATACGCAGTATTTT. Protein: CASRASGGRGDTQYF.

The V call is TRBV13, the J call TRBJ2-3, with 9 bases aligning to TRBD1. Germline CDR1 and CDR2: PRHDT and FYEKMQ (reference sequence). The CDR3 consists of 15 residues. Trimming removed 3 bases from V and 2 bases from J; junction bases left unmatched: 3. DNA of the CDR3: TGTGCCAGCAGCTTGCGGGACAGGGCCACAGATACGCAGTATTTT. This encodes CASSLRDRATDTQYF.

CDR3 DNA sequence: TGCAGCGTTTTCAGGGGCACTGAAGCTTTCTTT. It specifies CSVFRGTEAFF. The rearrangement links TRBV29-1 to TRBJ1-1; maybe TRBD1 (6 bases). The V end was cut by 5 bases, the J end by 4 bases, with 8 bases between. Germline V gene lookup returns CDR1 SQVTM and CDR2 ANQGSEA. The CDR3 extends over 11 amino acids. Full variable domain (missing parts from reference TRBV29-1 and TRBJ1-1): SAVISQKPSRDICQRGTSLTIQCQVDSQVTMMFWYRQQPGQSLTLIATANQGSEATYESGFVIDKFPISRPNLTFSTLTVSNMSPEDSSIYLCSVFRGTEAFFGQGTRLTVV.

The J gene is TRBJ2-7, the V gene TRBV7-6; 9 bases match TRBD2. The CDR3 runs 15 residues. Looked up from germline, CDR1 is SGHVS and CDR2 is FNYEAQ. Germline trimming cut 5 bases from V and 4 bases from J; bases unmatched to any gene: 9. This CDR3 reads CASSVPGTSLYEQYV. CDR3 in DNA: TGTGCCAGCAGCGTCCCCGGGACTAGCTTGTACGAGCAGTACGTC.

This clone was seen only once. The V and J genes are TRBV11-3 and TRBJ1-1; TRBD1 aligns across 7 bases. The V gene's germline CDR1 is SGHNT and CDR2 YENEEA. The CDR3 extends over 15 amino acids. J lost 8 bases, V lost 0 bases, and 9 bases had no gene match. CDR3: CASSLDRFQGEEAFF. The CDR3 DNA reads TGTGCCAGCAGCTTAGATAGGTTCCAGGGGGAAGAAGCTTTCTTT.

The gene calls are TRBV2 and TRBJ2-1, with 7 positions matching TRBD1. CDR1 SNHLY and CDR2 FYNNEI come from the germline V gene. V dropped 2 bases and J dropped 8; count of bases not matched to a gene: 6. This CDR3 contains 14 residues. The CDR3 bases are TGTGCCAGCAGTGAACAGGGGGTACTCTATGAGCAGTTCTTC. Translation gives CASSEQGVLYEQFF.

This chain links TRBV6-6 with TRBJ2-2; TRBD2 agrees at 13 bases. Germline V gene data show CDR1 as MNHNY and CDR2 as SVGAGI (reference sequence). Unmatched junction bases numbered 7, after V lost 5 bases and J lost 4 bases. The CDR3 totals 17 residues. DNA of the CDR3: TGTGCCAGCAGTCTAACTAGCGGGAGGGCGAGCACCGGGGAGCTGTTTTTT. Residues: CASSLTSGRASTGELFF.

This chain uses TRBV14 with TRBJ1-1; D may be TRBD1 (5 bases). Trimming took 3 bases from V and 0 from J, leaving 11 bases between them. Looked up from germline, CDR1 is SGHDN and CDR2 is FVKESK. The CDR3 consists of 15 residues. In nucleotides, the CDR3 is TGTGCCAGCAGCCATCGTCGGGGGATGAACACTGAAGCTTTCTTT. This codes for CASSHRRGMNTEAFF.

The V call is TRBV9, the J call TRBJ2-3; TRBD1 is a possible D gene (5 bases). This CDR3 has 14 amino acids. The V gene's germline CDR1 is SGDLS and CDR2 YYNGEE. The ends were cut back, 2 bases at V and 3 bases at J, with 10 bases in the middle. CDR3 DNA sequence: TGTGCCAGCAGCGTTAGGGGTGCGACAGATACGCAGTATTTT. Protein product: CASSVRGATDTQYF.

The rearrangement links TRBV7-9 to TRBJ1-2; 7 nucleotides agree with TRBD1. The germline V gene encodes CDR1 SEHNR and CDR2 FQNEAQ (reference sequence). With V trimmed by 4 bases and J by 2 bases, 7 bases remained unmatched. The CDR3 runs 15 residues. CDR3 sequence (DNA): TGTGCCAGCAGCTATAGACAGGGCGTGAACTATGGCTACACCTTC. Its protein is CASSYRQGVNYGYTF.

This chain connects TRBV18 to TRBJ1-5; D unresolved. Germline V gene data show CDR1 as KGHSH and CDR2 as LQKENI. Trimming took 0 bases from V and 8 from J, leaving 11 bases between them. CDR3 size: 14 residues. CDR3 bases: TGTGCCAGCTCACCACCGGCGGGGAACGAGCCCCAGCATTTT. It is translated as CASSPPAGNEPQHF. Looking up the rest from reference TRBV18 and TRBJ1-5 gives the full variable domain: NAGVMQNPRHLVRRRGQEARLRCSPMKGHSHVYWYRQLPEEGLKFMVYLQKENIIDESGMPKERFSAEFPKEGPSILRIQQVVRGDSAAYFCASSPPAGNEPQHFGDGTRLSIL.

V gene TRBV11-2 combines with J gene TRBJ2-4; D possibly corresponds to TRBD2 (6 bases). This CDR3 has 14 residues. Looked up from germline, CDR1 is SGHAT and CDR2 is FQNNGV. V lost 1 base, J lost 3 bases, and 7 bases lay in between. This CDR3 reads CASSLVGGKNIQYF. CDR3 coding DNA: TGTGCCAGCAGCTTAGTGGGGGGCAAAAACATTCAGTACTTC.

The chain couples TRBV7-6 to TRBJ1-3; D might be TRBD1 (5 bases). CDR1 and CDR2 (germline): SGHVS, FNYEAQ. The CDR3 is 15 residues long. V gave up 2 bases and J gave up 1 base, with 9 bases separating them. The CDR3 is CASSLLSGSGNTIYF. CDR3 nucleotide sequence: TGTGCCAGCAGCTTATTATCAGGGTCTGGAAACACCATATATTTT.